The rows below give T cell receptor beta chains drawn from one sample of a study of OX40 agonist ivuxolimab in advanced cancers. The protocol was immunoSEQ multiplex PCR, while the TCRdb copy is restricted to in-frame clones and leaves out a portion. Of around 60,000 clones listed, more than 80% were seen once; the top ten hold 1.9%. The material sequenced was CD4+ or CD8+ T cells sorted from blood, taken in a trial of the OX40 agonist ivuxolimab. These receptors all come from an adult with an advanced solid tumor such as melanoma, head and neck, liver or kidney cancer. CDR3s include the opening cysteine and the closing phenylalanine or tryptophan.

j_gene: TRBJ2-7; v_gene: TRBV14; CDR3aa: CASSQRAAGRSSYEQYF
j_gene: TRBJ1-4; v_gene: TRBV9; CDR3aa: CASSVGVHEKLFF
j_gene: TRBJ2-7; v_gene: TRBV7-2; CDR3aa: CASSPGTSTSYEQYF
j_gene: TRBJ2-3; v_gene: TRBV7-2; CDR3aa: CASSLVAGEVTDTQYF
j_gene: TRBJ2-6; v_gene: TRBV9; CDR3aa: CASSVVPTGYSSGANVLTF
j_gene: TRBJ2-7; v_gene: TRBV4-3; CDR3aa: CASSQVGAYEQYF
j_gene: TRBJ1-2; v_gene: TRBV15; CDR3aa: CATSNDRDRGPRGGYTF
j_gene: TRBJ2-1; v_gene: TRBV7-2; CDR3aa: CASSPRPGLAYNEQFF
j_gene: TRBJ1-4; v_gene: TRBV12-5; CDR3aa: CASGPGQGFEKLFF
j_gene: TRBJ2-1; v_gene: TRBV2; CDR3aa: CASSWTSAYNEQFF
j_gene: TRBJ2-2; v_gene: TRBV2; CDR3aa: CASSDERTDTGELFF
j_gene: TRBJ1-2; v_gene: TRBV27; CDR3aa: CASSFDRGQVYGYTF
j_gene: TRBJ2-3; v_gene: TRBV5-1; CDR3aa: CASSLMTGGLDTQYF
j_gene: TRBJ2-1; v_gene: TRBV11-3; CDR3aa: CASSHGLDGGSYNEQFF
j_gene: TRBJ2-7; v_gene: TRBV14; CDR3aa: CASSTTDHYEQYF